Sequencing of this T cell receptor (beta chain) was carried out in a study of vaccination and CD4 T cells after COVID-19. A word on this clonotype: Its cognate antigen is unknown.

The Oncomine TCR Beta short-read assay sequenced DNA from cultured CD4+ T cells. In TCRdb, the PCR reads were re-called with MiXCR into one record per CDR3 protein. This table holds more than 15,000 distinct CDR3 sequences, roughly 45% found once. The treatment was: roughly nine-day PBMC culture with coronavirus spike peptide pools or control peptides (ViraFEST assay). Looked up from germline, CDR1 is MNHEY and CDR2 is SVGAGI. Trimming shortened V by 2 bases and J by 8 bases, and 19 bases separated the two germline ends. This CDR3 has 15 amino acids. The rearrangement uses TRBV6-5 and TRBJ2-7; possibly TRBD1 for D (6 bases). The source of this sequence is a human donor who had recovered from COVID-19. This specimen was CD4+ T cells from blood, cultured in vitro, taken before SARS-CoV-2 vaccination. CDR3 region: CASSYRAGQGTKQYF. The CDR3 bases are TGTGCCAGCAGTTACCGGGCCGGGCAGGGGACAAAGCAGTACTTC.